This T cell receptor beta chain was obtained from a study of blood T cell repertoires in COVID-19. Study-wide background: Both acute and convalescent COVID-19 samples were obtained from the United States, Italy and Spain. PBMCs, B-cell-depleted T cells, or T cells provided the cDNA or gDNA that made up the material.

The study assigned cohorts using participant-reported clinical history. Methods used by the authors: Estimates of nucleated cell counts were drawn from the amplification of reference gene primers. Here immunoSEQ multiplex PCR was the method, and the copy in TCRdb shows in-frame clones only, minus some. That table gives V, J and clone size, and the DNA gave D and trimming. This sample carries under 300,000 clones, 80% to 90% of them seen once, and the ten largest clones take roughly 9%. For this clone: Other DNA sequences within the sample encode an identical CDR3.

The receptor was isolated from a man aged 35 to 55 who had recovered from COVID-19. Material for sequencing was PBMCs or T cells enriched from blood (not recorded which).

CDR3 protein: CASSVAGNTEAFF. DNA for the CDR3: TGTGCCAGCAGCGTAGCCGGGAATACTGAAGCTTTCTTT. The chain carries TRBV9 and TRBJ1-1; D not certain. There are 13 residues in the CDR3. Trimming stripped 0 bases from V and 5 bases from J, with 8 bases between. Germline values: CDR1 SGDLS, CDR2 YYNGEE.